Reported below is one T cell receptor beta chain. Sequenced by immunoSEQ multiplex PCR; TCRdb stores in-frame clones only, minus some. Of approximately 260,000 clones in the sample, 80% to 90% are singletons; the top ten hold roughly 10%. The record originates from a study of blood T cell repertoires in COVID-19. Looking at the study overall: In each case, the material was cDNA or gDNA derived from T cells, B-cell-depleted T cells, or PBMCs.

Enrollment of patients from Seattle took place during active infection, with longitudinal follow-up. The V gene's germline CDR1 is SGHKS and CDR2 YYEKEE (reference sequence). V lost 2 bases, J lost 0 bases, and 18 bases lay in between. The CDR3 length is 18 residues. This sequence was found in a woman aged 70 to 79 with COVID-19, enrolled during active disease. The rearrangement uses TRBV5-5 and TRBJ1-5, with D hard to call. Sequencing input: peripheral blood. For the CDR3, the DNA is TGTGCCAGCAGCTTCGGTTTGCGCGGAGGGTATAGCAATCAGCCCCAGCATTTT. It specifies CASSFGLRGGYSNQPQHF.